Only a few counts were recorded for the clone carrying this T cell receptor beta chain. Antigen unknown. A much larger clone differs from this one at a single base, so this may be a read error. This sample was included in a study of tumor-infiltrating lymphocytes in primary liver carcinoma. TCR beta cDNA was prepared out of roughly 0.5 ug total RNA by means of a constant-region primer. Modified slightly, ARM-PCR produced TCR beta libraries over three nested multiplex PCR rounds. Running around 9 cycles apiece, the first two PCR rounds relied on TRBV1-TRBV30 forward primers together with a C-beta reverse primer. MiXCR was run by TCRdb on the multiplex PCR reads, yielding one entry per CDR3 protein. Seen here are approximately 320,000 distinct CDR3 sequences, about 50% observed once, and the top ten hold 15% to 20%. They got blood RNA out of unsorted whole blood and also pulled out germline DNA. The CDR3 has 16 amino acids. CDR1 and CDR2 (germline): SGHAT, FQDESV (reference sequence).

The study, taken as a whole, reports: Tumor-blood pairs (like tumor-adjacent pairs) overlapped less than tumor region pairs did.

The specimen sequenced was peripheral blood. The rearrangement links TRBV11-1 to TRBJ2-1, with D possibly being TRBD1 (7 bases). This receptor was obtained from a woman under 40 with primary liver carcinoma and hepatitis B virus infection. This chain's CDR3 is CANSRQGLPPLDEQFF. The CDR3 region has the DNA TGTGCCAACAGCAGACAGGGACTGCCCCCGTTGGATGAGCAGTTCTTC.